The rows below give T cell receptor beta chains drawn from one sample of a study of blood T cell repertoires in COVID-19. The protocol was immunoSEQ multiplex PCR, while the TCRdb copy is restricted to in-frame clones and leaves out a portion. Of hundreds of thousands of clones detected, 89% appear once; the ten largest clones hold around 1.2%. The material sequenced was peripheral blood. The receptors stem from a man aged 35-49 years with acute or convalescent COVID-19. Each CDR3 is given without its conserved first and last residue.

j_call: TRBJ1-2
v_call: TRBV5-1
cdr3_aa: ASRQDGLTYGYT

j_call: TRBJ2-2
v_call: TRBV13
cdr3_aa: ASSLTITGELF

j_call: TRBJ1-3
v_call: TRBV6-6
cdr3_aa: ASSRQGSGNTIY

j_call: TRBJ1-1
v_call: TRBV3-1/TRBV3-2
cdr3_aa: ASSQRDSMNTEAF

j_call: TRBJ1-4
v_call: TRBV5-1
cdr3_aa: ASSLAANRNEKLF

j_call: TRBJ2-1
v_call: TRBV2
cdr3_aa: ASSDGERVDEQF

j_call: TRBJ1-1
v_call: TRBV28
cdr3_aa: ASSHRARDKAF

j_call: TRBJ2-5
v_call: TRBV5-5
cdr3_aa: ASSLFRASFSETQY

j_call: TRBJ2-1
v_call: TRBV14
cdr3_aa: ASSPTFGGLKF

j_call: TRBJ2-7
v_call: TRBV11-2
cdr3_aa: ASGQNEQY